This entry lists 2 T cell receptor beta chains sequenced from one sample in a study of identical twins (dated by TCRdb to the mid-2010s). Receptor libraries were prepared by 5' RACE. The reads were generated on an Illumina HiSeq 2000. In TCRdb, the public reads were trimmed at Q25 with fastp and aligned with MiXCR, with productive beta chains retained. Records with the same CDR3 protein are collapsed into one entry carrying the most frequent genes and DNA. This sample lists 500,000 to 650,000 distinct CDR3 sequences; 20% to 25% were detected once. The ten largest clones take up about 0.48% of the sample. The sample also formed part of further work on yellow fever vaccine responses in identical twins.

The sample consisted of CD4+ T cells sorted from blood. The receptors here all came from a woman younger than 35 in good health.

This clonotype showed up many times. The chain carries TRBV5-1 and TRBJ1-1; D is perhaps TRBD1 (5 bases). CDR3 length equals 15 residues. Germline-derived CDR1 and CDR2 are SGHRS and YFSETQ. V gave up 2 bases and J gave up 4 bases, with 15 bases separating them. This chain's CDR3 is CASSLTGAEITEAFF. In nucleotides, the CDR3 is TGCGCCAGCAGCTTAACCGGGGCCGAGATCACTGAAGCTTTCTTT. Full variable domain (remainder filled in from reference TRBV5-1 and TRBJ1-1): KAGVTQTPRYLIKTRGQQVTLSCSPISGHRSVSWYQQTPGQGLQFLFEYFSETQRNKGNFPGRFSGRQFSNSRSEMNVSTLELGDSALYLCASSLTGAEITEAFFGQGTRLTVV.

The chain uses TRBV6-2 or TRBV6-3 and TRBJ2-1, with 12 nucleotides matching TRBD2. With 3 bases clipped from V and 7 bases from J, the junction kept 7 bases outside the gene matches. Germline values: CDR1 MNHEY, CDR2 SVGEGT. The length of the CDR3 is 16 residues. The CDR3 bases are TGTGCCAGCAGTTATTCTAGCGGGAGGGCCGCGAATGAGCAGTTCTTC. Translating it yields CASSYSSGRAANEQFF.